The 28 T cell receptor beta chains below were found in one sample sequenced in a study of beta chain features in type 1 diabetes. Reverse transcribing all isolated RNA meant expressed TCRB transcripts were sequenced. Profiling relied on immunoSEQ multiplex PCR, and the TCRdb table lists in-frame clones only, not all of them. The sample consists of hundreds of thousands of clones, 30% of them appearing once. The sequencing input was naive CD4+ T cells from blood. The receptors shown here come from a man younger than 35 in good health.

This clone was counted a few times. The chain has TRBV7-9 and TRBJ1-3; D gene uncertain. The CDR3 runs to 17 residues. V gave up 7 bases and J gave up 0 bases, with 19 bases separating them. The germline V gene encodes CDR1 SEHNR and CDR2 FQNEAQ (reference sequence). The CDR3 bases are TGTGCCAGCATCGAACTTGGGCAGTCCATCTCTGGAAACACCATATATTTT. It codes for CASIELGQSISGNTIYF.

The chain uses TRBV21-1 and TRBJ1-5. TRBV21-1 is deemed a pseudogene. There are 16 residues in the CDR3. The CDR3 protein is CASSTGCYRGVGPQHF. DNA of the CDR3: TGTGCCAGCAGCACGGGTTGTTATCGGGGAGTGGGGCCCCAGCATTTT.

The rearrangement uses TRBV2 and TRBJ2-4; D remains ambiguous. The CDR3 is 14 residues long. Germline CDR1 reads SNHLY; CDR2 reads FYNNEI. With 1 base removed from V and 3 bases from J, the gap between germline ends came to 7 bases. CDR3 DNA: TGTGCCAGCAGTGAAGGGGCGCGCAAAAACATTCAGTACTTC. Protein: CASSEGARKNIQYF.

The rearrangement links TRBV30 to TRBJ2-7; 13 nucleotides align to TRBD2. The CDR3 spans 15 residues. Germline lookup yields CDR1 GTSNPN and CDR2 SVGIG (reference sequence). The V segment lost 2 bases and the J segment 4 bases; nucleotides outside the gene matches: 5. The CDR3 region has the DNA TGTGCCTGGAGTAAAGGACTAGCGGGAGCATACGAGCAGTACTTC. It is translated as CAWSKGLAGAYEQYF.

This chain joins TRBV9 and TRBJ2-1, with 8 bases that match TRBD2. V dropped 3 bases and J dropped 6; count of bases not matched to a gene: 11. This CDR3 comprises 16 residues. Germline V lookup: CDR1 SGDLS, CDR2 YYNGEE. This CDR3 is CASSALSGTGANEQFF. Written as DNA, the CDR3 is TGTGCCAGCAGCGCCCTTAGCGGGACGGGTGCCAATGAGCAGTTCTTC. Filled out from reference TRBV9 and TRBJ2-1, the complete variable domain reads DSGVTQTPKHLITATGQRVTLRCSPRSGDLSVYWYQQSLDQGLQFLIQYYNGEERAKGNILERFSAQQFPDLHSELNLSSLELGDSALYFCASSALSGTGANEQFFGPGTRLTVL.

The CDR3 sequence is CASSLDGSGRAQETQYF. CDR3 coding DNA: TGTGCCAGCAGCTTGGACGGTAGCGGGAGGGCCCAAGAGACCCAGTACTTC. The chain combines TRBV5-4 with TRBJ2-5; 11 bases agree with TRBD2. With V trimmed by 0 bases and J by 1 base, 5 bases remained unmatched. The CDR3 runs to 17 residues. Looked up from germline, CDR1 is SGHNT and CDR2 is YYREEE (reference sequence).

The V and J genes are TRBV28 and TRBJ2-1; D gene uncertain. Trimming took 2 bases from V and 9 from J, leaving 8 bases between them. The germline V gene has CDR1 MDHEN and CDR2 SYDVKM. There are 12 residues in the CDR3. The CDR3 is CASSLVALEQFF. The CDR3 coding sequence is TGTGCCAGCAGTTTAGTGGCACTTGAGCAGTTCTTC.

The chain has TRBV7-9 and TRBJ2-7; weak D call: TRBD2 (7 bases). Trimming shortened V by 4 bases and J by 4 bases, and 14 bases separated the two germline ends. CDR3 length equals 14 residues. Germline CDR1 reads SEHNR; CDR2 reads FQNEAQ (reference sequence). This CDR3 is CASSSSGGPYEQYF. Here the CDR3 DNA reads TGTGCCAGCAGCTCCTCCGGGGGGCCTTACGAGCAGTACTTC. The full variable domain, completed using reference TRBV7-9 and TRBJ2-7, is DTGVSQNPRHKITKRGQNVTFRCDPISEHNRLYWYRQTLGQGPEFLTYFQNEAQLEKSRLLSDRFSAERPKGSFSTLEIQRTEQGDSAMYLCASSSSGGPYEQYFGPGTRLTVT.

This clone was seen a few times. Here the CDR3 reads CASSALTSGSQETQYF. In DNA form, the CDR3 reads TGCGCCAGCAGCGCCCTTACTAGCGGGAGCCAAGAGACCCAGTACTTC. The chain links TRBV5-1 to TRBJ2-5; TRBD2 matches 11 bases. V shed 4 bases and J 1 base; nucleotides not matched to a gene: 6. The length of the CDR3 is 16 residues. Germline CDR1 is SGHRS and CDR2 is YFSETQ.

This clone appeared a few times. The chain employs TRBV19 and TRBJ2-7; no clear D. The germline V and J ends were trimmed by 4 bases and 2 bases, with 9 bases remaining between them. In germline, CDR1 is LNHDA, CDR2 SQIVND (reference sequence). CDR3 length equals 13 residues. The CDR3 reads CASSRQEPYEQYF. CDR3 DNA: TGTGCCAGTAGTAGGCAGGAACCCTACGAGCAGTACTTC.

This clone was observed a few times. The identical CDR3 is also encoded by other nucleotide sequences in the sample. The chain carries TRBV30 and TRBJ1-2, with a weak D call TRBD1 (5 bases). CDR3 size: 12 residues. Germline lookup yields CDR1 GTSNPN and CDR2 SVGIG (reference sequence). V was cut by 2 bases and J by 3 bases, with 7 bases left in between. CDR3 amino acids: CAWSPRDYGYTF. The CDR3 region has the DNA TGTGCCTGGAGTCCCAGGGACTATGGCTACACCTTC.

The chain links TRBV7-8 to TRBJ2-7; a possible D gene is TRBD2 (6 bases). Germline V gene lookup returns CDR1 SGHVS and CDR2 FQNEAQ. The CDR3 loop spans 16 amino acids. V was clipped by 1 base and J by 6 bases, with 19 bases between them. The DNA of the CDR3 is TGTGCCAGCAGCTTAGTGGTTGGCGGGGCCGCAGTCGAGCAGTACTTC. Its translation: CASSLVVGGAAVEQYF. The variable domain in full, completed from reference TRBV7-8 and TRBJ2-7, reads GAGVSQSPRYKVAKRGQDVALRCDPISGHVSLFWYQQALGQGPEFLTYFQNEAQLDKSGLPSDRFFAERPEGSVSTLKIQRTQQEDSAVYLCASSLVVGGAAVEQYFGPGTRLTVT.

A note on this clone: At the DNA level, this CDR3 is encoded by other sequences in the same sample as well. The genes are TRBV5-1 and TRBJ1-1, with a weak D call TRBD1 (5 bases). The CDR3 is 14 residues long. In germline, CDR1 is SGHRS, CDR2 YFSETQ. The ends were cut back, 1 base at V and 1 base at J, with 8 bases in the middle. The CDR3 loop is CASSLQGGNTEAFF. The CDR3, as DNA: TGCGCCAGCAGCTTGCAGGGTGGGAACACTGAAGCTTTCTTT.

This clone was seen more than once but under ten times. The chain recombines TRBV7-2 with TRBJ2-1; unclear D gene. V was clipped by 6 bases and J by 7 bases, with 16 bases between them. Germline CDR1 reads SGHTA; CDR2 reads FQGNSA. The CDR3 loop spans 14 amino acids. CDR3 coding DNA: TGTGCCAGCAGGCAGACCGGGTCTGTGAATGAGCAGTTCTTC. Translation: CASRQTGSVNEQFF.

This sequence joins TRBV29-1 and TRBJ2-2; no reliable D call. Germline loops: CDR1 SQVTM, CDR2 ANQGSEA. Trimming left V 2 bases short and J 1 base short, with 2 bases between. The CDR3 totals 12 residues. The CDR3 region has the DNA TGCAGCGTTGAAAAGAACACCGGGGAGCTGTTTTTT. Its protein product is CSVEKNTGELFF.

In its sample, this clone was seen a few times. V is TRBV25-1 and J is TRBJ2-5; 7 bases are shared with TRBD1. The CDR3 is 15 residues long. Germline assignment: CDR1 MGHDK and CDR2 SYGVNS. The junction had 4 bases not matched to a gene; V was cut back by 2 bases and J by 1 base. CDR3 coding DNA: TGTGCCAGCAGTGAAGCGAGGGGGCCCCAAGAGACCCAGTACTTC. Its translation is CASSEARGPQETQYF.

The V and J genes are TRBV29-1 and TRBJ2-4; D tentatively fits TRBD1 or TRBD2 (5 bases each). This CDR3 spans 13 amino acids. CDR1 SQVTM and CDR2 ANQGSEA come from the germline V gene. V lost 7 bases and J lost 2, with 12 bases in between. CDR3 region: CSGGDRSKNIQYF. CDR3 DNA sequence: TGCAGCGGTGGGGACCGCTCCAAAAACATTCAGTACTTC.

In this sample, this clone turned up a few times. This chain uses TRBV7-9 with TRBJ2-5; D is unclear. V was cut by 2 bases and J by 1 base, with 8 bases left in between. CDR1 and CDR2 from the germline V gene are SEHNR and FQNEAQ (reference sequence). This CDR3 spans 14 amino acids. The CDR3 spells CASSLQILQETQYF. In DNA, the CDR3 is TGTGCCAGCAGCTTACAGATCCTCCAAGAGACCCAGTACTTC.

In this sample, this clone turned up once. V is TRBV25-1 and J is TRBJ2-7, with 9 nucleotides matching TRBD2. The ends lost 4 bases at V and 7 bases at J; junction bases unmatched: 8. The CDR3 is made up of 14 amino acids. CDR1 and CDR2 (germline): MGHDK, SYGVNS. CDR3 amino acids: CASSGAGGPEEQYF. The CDR3 coding sequence is TGTGCCAGCAGTGGGGCGGGAGGGCCGGAAGAGCAGTACTTC.

The chain combines TRBV15 with TRBJ1-1, with unresolved D. CDR1 and CDR2 from the germline V gene are LNHNV and YYDKDF (reference sequence). V was shortened by 1 base and J by 4 bases, with 13 bases between the two germline ends. This CDR3 is built from 15 residues. CDR3 protein: CATSRVLLQSTEAFF. The CDR3 nucleotides read TGTGCCACCAGCAGAGTTCTCTTACAGAGCACTGAAGCTTTCTTT.

The CDR3 sequence is CAISGEVGDTQYF. The CDR3 region has the DNA TGTGCCATCAGTGGGGAGGTGGGAGATACGCAGTATTTT. The chain carries TRBV10-3 and TRBJ2-3; possibly TRBD2 for D (6 bases). Trimming shortened V by 4 bases and J by 5 bases, and 10 bases separated the two germline ends. The CDR3 is 13 amino acids. CDR1 is ENHRY and CDR2 is SYGVKD in the germline V gene.

The chain employs TRBV4-2 and TRBJ2-5; 14 nucleotides match TRBD2. V lost 4 bases and J lost 4; bases outside the gene matches: 2. Looked up from germline, CDR1 is LGHNA and CDR2 is YNFKEQ. This CDR3 is 15 amino acids long. The CDR3 loop reads CASSRGLAGGETQYF. The CDR3 region has the DNA TGTGCCAGCAGCCGAGGACTAGCGGGAGGAGAGACCCAGTACTTC.

The genes are TRBV7-2 and TRBJ2-5, with 8 positions matching TRBD1. The CDR3 is 14 amino acids. J lost 2 bases, V lost 5 bases, and 4 bases had no gene match. Germline V lookup: CDR1 SGHTA, CDR2 FQGNSA. This chain's CDR3 is CASSTYRGQETQYF. The CDR3 nucleotides read TGTGCCAGCAGCACGTACAGGGGGCAAGAGACCCAGTACTTC.

This chain joins TRBV25-1 and TRBJ1-5; D is ambiguous. Germline values: CDR1 MGHDK, CDR2 SYGVNS. The V end lost 3 bases, the J end lost 2 bases, and 8 bases lay between the germline ends. This CDR3 is built from 14 residues. The DNA of the CDR3 is TGTGCCAGCAGTGACTCATGGGGCAATCAGCCCCAGCATTTT. It encodes CASSDSWGNQPQHF.

This clone has a handful of counts. Other DNA sequences in this sample translate to the same CDR3. The chain's CDR3 is CASSLRTSGYEQYF. Written as DNA, the CDR3 is TGTGCCAGCAGCTTAAGGACTAGCGGCTACGAGCAGTACTTC. The chain recombines TRBV7-2 with TRBJ2-7; 10 bases align to TRBD2. This CDR3 comprises 14 residues. Trimming cost V 2 bases and J 3 bases; bases outside gene matches: 1. CDR1 SGHTA and CDR2 FQGNSA come from the germline V gene.

The chain combines TRBV5-6 with TRBJ2-7; TRBD2 agrees at 8 bases. This CDR3 comprises 15 residues. The V segment lost 4 bases and the J segment 0 bases; nucleotides outside the gene matches: 6. The germline CDR1 and CDR2 sequences are SGHDT and YYEEEE. In nucleotides, the CDR3 is TGTGCCAGCAGCCCTCTTAGCGGGGCCTCCTACGAGCAGTACTTC. This sequence encodes CASSPLSGASYEQYF.

The chain links TRBV30 to TRBJ2-6; D unclear. This CDR3 region has 15 residues. Trimming took off 3 bases at V and 0 bases at J, with 9 bases between the two ends. The germline CDR1 and CDR2 sequences are GTSNPN and SVGIG (reference sequence). This CDR3 is CAWRRLISGANVLTF. DNA for the CDR3: TGTGCCTGGAGGCGCCTGATCTCTGGGGCCAACGTCCTGACTTTC.

The genes are TRBV9 and TRBJ1-5; D not resolved. Deletions cut 4 bases from V and 4 bases from J, with 12 bases between. Germline V gene data show CDR1 as SGDLS and CDR2 as YYNGEE. CDR3 size: 14 residues. Here the CDR3 reads CASSRDIRNQPQHF. CDR3 bases: TGTGCCAGCAGCCGAGATATCCGGAATCAGCCCCAGCATTTT. Full variable domain (rest looked up from reference TRBV9 and TRBJ1-5): DSGVTQTPKHLITATGQRVTLRCSPRSGDLSVYWYQQSLDQGLQFLIQYYNGEERAKGNILERFSAQQFPDLHSELNLSSLELGDSALYFCASSRDIRNQPQHFGDGTRLSIL.